One T cell receptor (beta chain) is described in this entry. The data originate from a study of blood T cell repertoires in COVID-19. Study at large: COVID-19 samples, acute and convalescent, were from the United States, Italy and Spain. Sources were T cells, B-cell-depleted T cells, or PBMCs; the material itself was cDNA or gDNA.

As processed by the authors: Estimates of nucleated cell counts were drawn from the amplification of reference gene primers. This table comes from immunoSEQ multiplex PCR, and its TCRdb copy is limited to in-frame clones, with some not included. That table gives V, J and clone size, and the DNA gave D and trimming. The sample has 440,000 or so clones; 89% are singletons. This receptor was identified in a woman aged 40 to 50 with COVID-19, enrolled during active disease. The sample consisted of peripheral blood.

The CDR3 nucleotides read TGTGCCAGCTCCCACAGGGAGCGGGAGCAGTACTTC. It encodes CASSHREREQYF. V usage is TRBV18 and J usage is TRBJ2-7, with D possibly TRBD1 on 6 matching bases. V lost 6 bases, J lost 7 bases, and 13 bases lay in between. The CDR3 has 12 residues. Germline V gives CDR1 KGHSH, CDR2 LQKENI.